This T cell receptor (beta chain) was identified in a study of chemoradiotherapy in HPV16-positive cancers. Trimming took off 3 bases at V and 2 bases at J, with 8 bases between the two ends. The CDR3 loop spans 14 amino acids. The germline V gene has CDR1 SEHNR and CDR2 FQNEAQ (reference sequence). This clone was counted between two and nine times. Data came from immunoSEQ multiplex PCR; TCRdb stores just in-frame clones and leaves some out. The table has 3,400 or so clones, around 81% seen once. The source of this sequence is a human donor with HPV-associated anogenital cancer. This material consisted of tumor tissue, taken from a patient who underwent chemoradiotherapy. V gene TRBV7-9 combines with J gene TRBJ1-5; no firm D call. The CDR3 DNA reads TGTGCCAGCAGCTTGGGTCGGGGCAATCAGCCCCAGCATTTT. Translation gives CASSLGRGNQPQHF. The entire variable domain, with the rest obtained from reference TRBV7-9 and TRBJ1-5, is as follows: DTGVSQNPRHKITKRGQNVTFRCDPISEHNRLYWYRQTLGQGPEFLTYFQNEAQLEKSRLLSDRFSAERPKGSFSTLEIQRTEQGDSAMYLCASSLGRGNQPQHFGDGTRLSIL.